Sample share makes the clone carrying this TCR beta chain medium-sized (0.01 to 0.1%). This sample is drawn from a study of T cell responses to AZD1222 COVID-19 vaccine. Study as a whole: Samples with a second dose at about 4 or about 12 weeks were pooled together.

Repertoires were generated with immunoSEQ multiplex PCR, while TCRdb's copy carries only in-frame clones and drops some. The top ten hold approximately 1.6% of the sample, which has some 130,000 clones, approximately 85% seen once. The junction had 15 bases not matched to a gene; V was cut back by 1 base and J by 12 bases. From germline, CDR1 is SGHTA and CDR2 FQGNSA. This CDR3 has 18 residues. The TCR originated in an adult in good health. The sample in question was peripheral blood, obtained on day 0 of AZD1222 vaccination. This rearrangement joins TRBV7-2 to TRBJ2-3; 14 positions match TRBD2. DNA for the CDR3: TGTGCCAGCAGCTTAGGGCCGGTGGGACTAGCGGGAGACAGGTTCCAGTATTTT. It yields the protein CASSLGPVGLAGDRFQYF.